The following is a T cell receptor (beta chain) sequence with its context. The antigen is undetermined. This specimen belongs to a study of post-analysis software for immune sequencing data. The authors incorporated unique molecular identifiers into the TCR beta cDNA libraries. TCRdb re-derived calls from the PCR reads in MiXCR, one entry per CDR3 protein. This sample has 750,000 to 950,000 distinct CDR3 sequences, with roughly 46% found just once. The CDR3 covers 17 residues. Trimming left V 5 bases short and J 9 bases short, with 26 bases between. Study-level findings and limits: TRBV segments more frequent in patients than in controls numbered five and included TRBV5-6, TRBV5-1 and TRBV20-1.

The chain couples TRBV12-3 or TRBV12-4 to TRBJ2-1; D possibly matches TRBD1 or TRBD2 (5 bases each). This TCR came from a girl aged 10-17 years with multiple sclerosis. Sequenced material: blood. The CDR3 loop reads CASSPSGAGYRTVEQFF. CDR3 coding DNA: TGTGCCAGCAGTCCCTCCGGGGCAGGCTACCGTACGGTTGAGCAGTTCTTC.